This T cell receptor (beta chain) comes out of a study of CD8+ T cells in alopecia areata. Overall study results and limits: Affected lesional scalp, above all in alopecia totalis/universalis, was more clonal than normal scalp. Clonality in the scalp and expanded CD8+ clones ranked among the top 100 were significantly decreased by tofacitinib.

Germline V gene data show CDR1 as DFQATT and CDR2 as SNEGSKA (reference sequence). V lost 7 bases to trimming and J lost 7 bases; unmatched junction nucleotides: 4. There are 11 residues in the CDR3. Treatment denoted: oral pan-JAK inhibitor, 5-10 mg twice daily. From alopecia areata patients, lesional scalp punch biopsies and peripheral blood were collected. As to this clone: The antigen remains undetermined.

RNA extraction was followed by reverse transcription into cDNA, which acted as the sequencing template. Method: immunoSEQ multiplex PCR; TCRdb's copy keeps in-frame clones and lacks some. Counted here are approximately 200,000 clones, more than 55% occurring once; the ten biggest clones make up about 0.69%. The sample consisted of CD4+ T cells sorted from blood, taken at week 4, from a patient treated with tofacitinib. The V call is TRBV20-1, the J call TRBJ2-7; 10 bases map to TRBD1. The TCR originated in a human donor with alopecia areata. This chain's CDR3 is CSGTGGREQYF. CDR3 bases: TGCAGTGGGACAGGGGGACGAGAGCAGTACTTC.